This entry features one T cell receptor beta chain sequence. Its matching antigen is unknown. J gave up 4 bases and V 2 bases, and 8 bases lay outside the gene matches. CDR3 size: 16 residues. Per the germline V gene, CDR1 is KGHDR and CDR2 is SFDVKD. These data originate in a study of CD8 T cells in ankylosing spondylitis. Findings and caveats of the study: Blood from ankylosing spondylitis patients appeared to carry a characteristic roughly 8-variant TCR beta motif.

TCRdb processed the 5' RACE reads anew with MiXCR; each CDR3 protein has one entry. The sample has roughly 470,000 distinct CDR3 sequences, roughly 25% seen once. The chain links TRBV24-1 to TRBJ2-3, with 7 positions matching TRBD2. The sequenced sample consisted of blood, either unsorted or a sorted T cell fraction (not recorded which). The clonotype originates from a male donor with ankylosing spondylitis. CDR3 sequence (DNA): TGTGCCACCAGTGATTCTGGTGGGAGGGCCCCAGATACGCAGTATTTT. Translation gives CATSDSGGRAPDTQYF.